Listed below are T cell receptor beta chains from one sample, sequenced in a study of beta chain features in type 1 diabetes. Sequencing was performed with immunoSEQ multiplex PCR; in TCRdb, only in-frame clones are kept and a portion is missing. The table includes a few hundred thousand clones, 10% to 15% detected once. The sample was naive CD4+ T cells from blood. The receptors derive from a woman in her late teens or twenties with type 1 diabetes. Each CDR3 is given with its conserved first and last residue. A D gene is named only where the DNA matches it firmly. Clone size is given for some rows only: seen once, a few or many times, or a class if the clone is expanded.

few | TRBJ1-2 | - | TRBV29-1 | CSTAGPGNYGYTF | TGCAGCACGGCGGGTCCAGGAAACTATGGCTACACCTTC
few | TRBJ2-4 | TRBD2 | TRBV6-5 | CASSRGGAAKNIQYF | TGTGCCAGCAGTCGGGGGGGTGCGGCCAAAAACATTCAGTACTTC
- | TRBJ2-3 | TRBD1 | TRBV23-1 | CASSRWDRIHTDTQYF | TGCGCCAGCAGTCGGTGGGACAGGATCCACACAGATACGCAGTATTTT
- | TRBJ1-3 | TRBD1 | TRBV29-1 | CSGGNRGPGNTIYF | TGCAGCGGAGGGAACAGGGGGCCGGGAAACACCATATATTTT
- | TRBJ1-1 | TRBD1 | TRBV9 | CASSVDRGDTEAFF | TGTGCCAGCAGCGTCGACAGGGGGGATACTGAAGCTTTCTTT
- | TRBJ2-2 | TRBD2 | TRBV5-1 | CASRGVYGGINTGELFF | TGCGCCAGCAGAGGTGTATACGGGGGGATCAACACCGGGGAGCTGTTTTTT
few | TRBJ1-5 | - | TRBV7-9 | CASSRGDGINQPQHF | TGTGCCAGCAGCCGCGGCGACGGAATCAATCAGCCCCAGCATTTT
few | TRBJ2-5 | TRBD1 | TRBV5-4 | CASSLGTGLQETQYF | TGTGCCAGCAGCTTGGGGACAGGCCTCCAAGAGACCCAGTACTTC
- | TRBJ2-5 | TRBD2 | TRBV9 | CASSARLAGEKETQYF | TGTGCCAGCAGCGCCCGACTAGCGGGGGAGAAAGAGACCCAGTACTTC
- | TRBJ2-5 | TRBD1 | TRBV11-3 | CASTEDRGWETQYF | TGTGCCAGCACCGAGGACAGGGGATGGGAGACCCAGTACTTC
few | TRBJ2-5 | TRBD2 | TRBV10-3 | CAISEPLAEETQYF | TGTGCCATCAGTGAGCCACTAGCGGAAGAGACCCAGTACTTC
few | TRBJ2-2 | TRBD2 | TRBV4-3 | CASSLTSDGELFF | TGCGCCAGCAGCCTTACTAGCGACGGGGAGCTGTTTTTT
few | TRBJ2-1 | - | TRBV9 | CASSVAQGAYNEQFF | TGTGCCAGCAGCGTAGCACAGGGTGCCTACAATGAGCAGTTCTTC
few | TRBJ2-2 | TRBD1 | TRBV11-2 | CASSRQGAAGELFF | TGTGCCAGCAGTCGACAGGGGGCCGCCGGGGAGCTGTTTTTT
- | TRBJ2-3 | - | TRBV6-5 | CASSYSYEVTDTQYF | TGTGCCAGCAGTTACTCGTACGAGGTCACAGATACGCAGTATTTT
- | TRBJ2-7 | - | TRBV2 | CASSAFYEQYF | TGTGCCAGCAGTGCGTTCTACGAGCAGTACTTC
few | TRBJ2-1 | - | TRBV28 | CASRTTGYNEQFF | TGTGCCAGCAGAACGACAGGTTACAATGAGCAGTTCTTC
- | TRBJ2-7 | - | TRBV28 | CASRGGGSSYEQYF | TGTGCCAGCAGGGGAGGGGGTTCCTCCTACGAGCAGTACTTC
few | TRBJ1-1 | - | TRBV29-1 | CSALDRLTRRAFF | TGCAGCGCGCTTGACAGGCTCACTCGGCGAGCTTTCTTT
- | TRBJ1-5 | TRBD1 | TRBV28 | CASSWGQGNQPQHF | TGTGCCAGCAGTTGGGGACAGGGGAATCAGCCCCAGCATTTT
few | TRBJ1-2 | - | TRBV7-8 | CASSPKGANYGYTF | TGTGCCAGCAGCCCCAAAGGGGCTAACTATGGCTACACCTTC
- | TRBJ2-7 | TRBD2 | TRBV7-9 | CASSLGGTRDEQYF | TGTGCCAGCAGCTTGGGGGGGACTAGGGACGAGCAGTACTTC
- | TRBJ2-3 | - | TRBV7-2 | CASSPPVLGGTDTQYF | TGTGCCAGCAGCCCCCCTGTGCTCGGGGGCACAGATACGCAGTATTTT
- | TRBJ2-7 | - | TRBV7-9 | CASSPGSRAYEQYF | TGTGCCAGCAGCCCGGGGAGTAGGGCCTACGAGCAGTACTTC
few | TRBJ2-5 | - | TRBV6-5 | CASKKGPNEETQYF | TGTGCCAGCAAAAAGGGGCCCAATGAAGAGACCCAGTACTTC
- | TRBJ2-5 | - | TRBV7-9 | CASSLGVGEPETQYF | TGTGCCAGCAGCCTAGGAGTTGGGGAGCCAGAGACCCAGTACTTC
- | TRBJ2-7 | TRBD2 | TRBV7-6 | CASSPTSASSYEQYF | TGTGCCAGCAGCCCGACTAGCGCCAGCTCCTACGAGCAGTACTTC
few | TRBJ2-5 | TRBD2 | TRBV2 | CASSGLAGGGETQYF | TGTGCCAGCAGTGGGCTAGCGGGAGGAGGAGAGACCCAGTACTTC
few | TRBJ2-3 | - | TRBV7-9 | CASSLEGHSTDTQYF | TGTGCCAGCAGCTTAGAGGGACACAGCACAGATACGCAGTATTTT
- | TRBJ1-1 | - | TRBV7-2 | CASSLLPLRFPGTEAFF | TGTGCCAGCAGCTTATTACCCCTTCGGTTCCCGGGCACTGAAGCTTTCTTT
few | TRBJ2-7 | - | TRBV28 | CASSLIGYEQYF | TGTGCCAGCAGTTTAATCGGCTACGAGCAGTACTTC
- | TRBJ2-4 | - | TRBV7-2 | CASSQGGISKNIQYF | TGTGCCAGCAGCCAGGGGGGAATATCCAAAAACATTCAGTACTTC
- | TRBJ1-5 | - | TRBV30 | CAWSAGYRNQPQHF | TGTGCCTGGAGTGCAGGGTATCGCAATCAGCCCCAGCATTTT
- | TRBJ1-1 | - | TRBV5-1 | CASSLGPRDTEAFF | TGCGCCAGCAGCTTGGGGCCGCGGGACACTGAAGCTTTCTTT
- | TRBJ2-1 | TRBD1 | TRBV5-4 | CASSLGSDRVINEQFF | TGTGCCAGCAGCTTGGGGTCGGACAGGGTGATCAATGAGCAGTTCTTC